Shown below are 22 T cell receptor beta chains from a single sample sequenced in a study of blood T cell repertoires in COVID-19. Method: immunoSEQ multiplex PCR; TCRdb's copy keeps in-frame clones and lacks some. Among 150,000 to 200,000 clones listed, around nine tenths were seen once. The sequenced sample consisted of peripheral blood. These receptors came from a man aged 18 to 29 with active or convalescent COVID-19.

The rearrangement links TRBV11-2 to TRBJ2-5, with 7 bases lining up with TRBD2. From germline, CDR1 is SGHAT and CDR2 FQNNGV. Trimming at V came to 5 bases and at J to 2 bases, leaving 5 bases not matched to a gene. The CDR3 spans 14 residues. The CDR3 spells CASSLRAGQETQYF. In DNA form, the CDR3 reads TGTGCCAGCAGCCTTAGAGCGGGACAAGAGACCCAGTACTTC.

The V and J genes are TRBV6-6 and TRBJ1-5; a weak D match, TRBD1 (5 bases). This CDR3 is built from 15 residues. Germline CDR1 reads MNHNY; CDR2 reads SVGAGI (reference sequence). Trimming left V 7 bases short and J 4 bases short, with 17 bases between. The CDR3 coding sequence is TGTGCCAGCATCCACCAGGGCGGGATTAATCAGCCCCAGCATTTT. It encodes CASIHQGGINQPQHF.

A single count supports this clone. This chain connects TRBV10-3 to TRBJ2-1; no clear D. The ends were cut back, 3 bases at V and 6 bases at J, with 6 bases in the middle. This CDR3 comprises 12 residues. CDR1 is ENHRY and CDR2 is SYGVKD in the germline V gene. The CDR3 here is CAISDRINEQFF. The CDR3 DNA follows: TGTGCCATCAGTGACAGGATCAATGAGCAGTTCTTC.

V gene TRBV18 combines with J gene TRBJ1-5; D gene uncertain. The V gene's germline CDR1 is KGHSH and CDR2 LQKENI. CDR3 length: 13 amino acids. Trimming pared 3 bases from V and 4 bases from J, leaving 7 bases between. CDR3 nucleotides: TGTGCCAGCTCACCGGGCCAGAATCAGCCCCAGCATTTT. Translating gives CASSPGQNQPQHF.

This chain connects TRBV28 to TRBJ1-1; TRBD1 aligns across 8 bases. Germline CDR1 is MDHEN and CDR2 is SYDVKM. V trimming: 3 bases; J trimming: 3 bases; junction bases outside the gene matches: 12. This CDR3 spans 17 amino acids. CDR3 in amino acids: CASSFSVHPGQDTEAFF. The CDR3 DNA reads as TGTGCCAGCAGTTTTTCGGTACACCCGGGACAGGACACTGAAGCTTTCTTT.

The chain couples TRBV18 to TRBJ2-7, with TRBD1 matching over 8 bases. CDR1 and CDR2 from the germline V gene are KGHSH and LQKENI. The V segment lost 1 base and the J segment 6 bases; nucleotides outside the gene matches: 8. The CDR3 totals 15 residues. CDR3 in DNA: TGTGCCAGCTCACCACAGACAGGGGAATTGAGCGAGCAGTACTTC. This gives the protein CASSPQTGELSEQYF.

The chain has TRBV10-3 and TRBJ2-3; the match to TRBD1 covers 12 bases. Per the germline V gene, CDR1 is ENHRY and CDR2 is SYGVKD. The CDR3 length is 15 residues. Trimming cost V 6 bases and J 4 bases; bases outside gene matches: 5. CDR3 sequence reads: CAIRPGQGASDTQYF. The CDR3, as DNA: TGTGCCATCAGGCCGGGACAGGGGGCGTCAGATACGCAGTATTTT.

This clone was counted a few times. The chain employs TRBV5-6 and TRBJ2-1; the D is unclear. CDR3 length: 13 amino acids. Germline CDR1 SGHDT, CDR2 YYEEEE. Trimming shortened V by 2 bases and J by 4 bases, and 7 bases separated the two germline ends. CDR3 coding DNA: TGTGCCAGCAGCTTAGCTTTTTACAATGAGCAGTTCTTC. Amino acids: CASSLAFYNEQFF.

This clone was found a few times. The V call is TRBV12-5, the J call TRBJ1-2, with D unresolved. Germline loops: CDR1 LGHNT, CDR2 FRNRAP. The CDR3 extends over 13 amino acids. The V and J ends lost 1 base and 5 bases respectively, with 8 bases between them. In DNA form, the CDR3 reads TGTGCTAGTGGTTTGGCGGGTGATTATGGCTACACCTTC. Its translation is CASGLAGDYGYTF.

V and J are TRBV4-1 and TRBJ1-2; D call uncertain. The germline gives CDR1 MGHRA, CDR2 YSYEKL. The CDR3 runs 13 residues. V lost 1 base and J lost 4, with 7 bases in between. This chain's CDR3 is CASSQAVGYGYTF. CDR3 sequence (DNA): TGCGCCAGCAGCCAAGCGGTCGGCTATGGCTACACCTTC.

CDR3 coding DNA: TGTGCCAGCAGCTCAACTAGCGGGAGGGGGTCCTACGAGCAGTACTTC. It translates to CASSSTSGRGSYEQYF. The chain has TRBV7-9 and TRBJ2-7; TRBD2 matches at 13 bases. CDR1 and CDR2 from the germline V gene are SEHNR and FQNEAQ (reference sequence). CDR3 length: 16 residues. Trimming at V came to 4 bases and at J to 1 base, leaving 4 bases not matched to a gene.

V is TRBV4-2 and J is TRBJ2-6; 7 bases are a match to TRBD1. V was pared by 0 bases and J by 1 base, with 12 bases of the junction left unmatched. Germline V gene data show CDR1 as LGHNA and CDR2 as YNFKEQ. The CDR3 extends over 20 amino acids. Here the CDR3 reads CASSQEGSGQHFSGANVLTF. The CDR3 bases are TGTGCCAGCAGCCAAGAAGGATCGGGACAGCATTTTTCTGGGGCCAACGTCCTGACTTTC.

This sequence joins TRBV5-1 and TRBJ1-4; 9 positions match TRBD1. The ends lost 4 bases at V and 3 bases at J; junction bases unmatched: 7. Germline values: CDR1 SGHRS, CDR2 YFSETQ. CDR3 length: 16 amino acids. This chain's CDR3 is CASSTGQGWANEKLFF. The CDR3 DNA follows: TGCGCCAGCAGCACGGGACAGGGATGGGCTAATGAAAAACTGTTTTTT. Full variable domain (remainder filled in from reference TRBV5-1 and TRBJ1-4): KAGVTQTPRYLIKTRGQQVTLSCSPISGHRSVSWYQQTPGQGLQFLFEYFSETQRNKGNFPGRFSGRQFSNSRSEMNVSTLELGDSALYLCASSTGQGWANEKLFFGSGTQLSVL.

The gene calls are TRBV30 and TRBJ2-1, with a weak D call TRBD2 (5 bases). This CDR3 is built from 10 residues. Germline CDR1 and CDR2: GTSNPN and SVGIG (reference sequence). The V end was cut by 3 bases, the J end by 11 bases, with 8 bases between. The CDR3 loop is CAWRREKQFF. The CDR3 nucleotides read TGTGCCTGGAGAAGGGAGAAGCAGTTCTTC.

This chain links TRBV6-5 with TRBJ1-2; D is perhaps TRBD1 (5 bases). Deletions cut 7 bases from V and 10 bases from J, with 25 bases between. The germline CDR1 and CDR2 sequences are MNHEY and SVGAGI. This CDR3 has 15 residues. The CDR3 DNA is TGTGCCAGCAACACCTACTCACAGGTACTATGGGACTACACCTTC. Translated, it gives CASNTYSQVLWDYTF.

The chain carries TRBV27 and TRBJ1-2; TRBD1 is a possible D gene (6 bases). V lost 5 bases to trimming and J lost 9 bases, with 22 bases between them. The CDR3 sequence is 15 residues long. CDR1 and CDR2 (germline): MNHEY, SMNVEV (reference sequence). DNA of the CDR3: TGTGCCAGCAGTGTAGGCGGGGGCCGCGGGAAAAGCTACACCTTC. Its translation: CASSVGGGRGKSYTF.

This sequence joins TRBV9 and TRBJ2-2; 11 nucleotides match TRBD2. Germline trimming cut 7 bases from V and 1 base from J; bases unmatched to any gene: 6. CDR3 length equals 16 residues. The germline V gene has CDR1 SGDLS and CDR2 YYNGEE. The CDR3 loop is CASDSGTSGNTGELFF. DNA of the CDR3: TGTGCCAGCGACTCCGGGACTAGCGGGAACACCGGGGAGCTGTTTTTT.

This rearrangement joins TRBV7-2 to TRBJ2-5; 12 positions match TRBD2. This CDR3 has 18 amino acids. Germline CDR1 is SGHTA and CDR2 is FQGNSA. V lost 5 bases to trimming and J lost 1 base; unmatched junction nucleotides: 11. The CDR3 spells CASSNGLAGSRVQETQYF. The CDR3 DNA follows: TGTGCCAGCAGCAATGGACTAGCGGGGTCTAGGGTCCAAGAGACCCAGTACTTC.

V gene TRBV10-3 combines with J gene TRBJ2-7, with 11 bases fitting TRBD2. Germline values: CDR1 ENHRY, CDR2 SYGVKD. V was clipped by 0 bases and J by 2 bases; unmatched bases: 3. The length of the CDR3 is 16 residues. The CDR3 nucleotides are TGTGCCATCAGTGAGTCGACTAGCGGGAAGCCCTACGAGCAGTACTTC. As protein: CAISESTSGKPYEQYF.

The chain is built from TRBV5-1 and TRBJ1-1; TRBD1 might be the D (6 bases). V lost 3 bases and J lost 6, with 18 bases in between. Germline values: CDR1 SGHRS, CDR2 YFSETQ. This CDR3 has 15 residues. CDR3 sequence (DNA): TGCGCCAGCAGCTACGCACAGGGAAATAACGCTGAAGCTTTCTTT. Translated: CASSYAQGNNAEAFF.

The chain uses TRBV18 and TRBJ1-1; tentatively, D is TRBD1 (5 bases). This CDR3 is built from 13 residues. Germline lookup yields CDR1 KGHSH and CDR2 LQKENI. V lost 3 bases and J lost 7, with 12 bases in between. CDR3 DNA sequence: TGTGCCAGCTCACCGGTGGGGGGTAGTGAAGCTTTCTTT. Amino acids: CASSPVGGSEAFF.

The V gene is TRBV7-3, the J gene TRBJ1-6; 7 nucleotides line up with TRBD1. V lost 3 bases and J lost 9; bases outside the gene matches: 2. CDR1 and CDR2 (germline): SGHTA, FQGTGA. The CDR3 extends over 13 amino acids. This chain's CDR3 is CASSLGTASPLHF. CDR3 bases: TGTGCCAGCAGCTTGGGGACAGCTTCACCCCTCCACTTT.